The 16 T cell receptor beta chains below were found in one sample sequenced in a study of cytomegalovirus exposure and HLA in healthy donors. The repertoire was sequenced with immunoSEQ multiplex PCR; TCRdb's copy has only in-frame clones and lacks some. The table shows fewer than 150,000 clones, with around 84% occurring only once. Sequencing was done on a sample of PBMCs. The receptor source for this set is a young man in good health and CMV-seropositive.

The chain is built from TRBV5-6 and TRBJ1-1; tentatively, D is TRBD1 (5 bases). From germline, CDR1 is SGHDT and CDR2 YYEEEE. Deletions cut 0 bases from V and 5 bases from J, with 17 bases between. This CDR3 region has 16 residues. The CDR3 protein is CASSLALGGSGTEAFF. The CDR3 nucleotides are TGTGCCAGCAGCTTGGCTCTCGGGGGGAGCGGAACTGAAGCTTTCTTT.

CDR3 DNA: TGCGCCAGCAGCCTGGACAGTCTCCAGTACTTC. Translated: CASSLDSLQYF. The rearrangement links TRBV5-1 to TRBJ2-7, with D perhaps matching TRBD1 (6 bases). This CDR3 spans 11 amino acids. Germline CDR1 SGHRS, CDR2 YFSETQ. V dropped 4 bases and J dropped 10 bases, with 12 bases sitting between them.

The chain carries TRBV30 and TRBJ1-2, with TRBD1 as a possible D gene (5 bases). Trimming removed 1 base at V and 12 bases at J, with 12 bases between. Germline CDR1 is GTSNPN and CDR2 is SVGIG (reference sequence). The CDR3 is 11 residues long. As DNA, the CDR3 is TGTGCCTGGAGTGGCAGGGTTGGACACACCTTC. Its translation: CAWSGRVGHTF.

Here the CDR3 DNA reads TGTGCCAGCAGCCCTGTTATGGGCCCCGAGCAGTACTTC. Its translation: CASSPVMGPEQYF. The V and J genes are TRBV5-6 and TRBJ2-7; no reliable D call. V was trimmed by 4 bases and J by 6 bases, leaving 14 bases between them. This CDR3 has 13 amino acids. Germline V gene lookup returns CDR1 SGHDT and CDR2 YYEEEE. The variable domain in full, completed from reference TRBV5-6 and TRBJ2-7, reads DAGVTQSPTHLIKTRGQQVTLRCSPKSGHDTVSWYQQALGQGPQFIFQYYEEEERQRGNFPDRFSGHQFPNYSSELNVNALLLGDSALYLCASSPVMGPEQYFGPGTRLTVT.

This clone has more than one count but fewer than ten. The chain joins TRBV5-1 to TRBJ1-5; D is uncertain. The germline gives CDR1 SGHRS, CDR2 YFSETQ. V was shortened by 0 bases and J by 0 bases, with 4 bases between the two germline ends. CDR3 length equals 14 residues. The CDR3 sequence is CASSLGGSNQPQHF. The CDR3 DNA sequence: TGCGCCAGCAGCTTGGGCGGTAGCAATCAGCCCCAGCATTTT.

The chain joins TRBV13 to TRBJ2-7; D not resolved. Germline V gene data show CDR1 as PRHDT and CDR2 as FYEKMQ (reference sequence). This CDR3 is built from 12 residues. The V end was cut by 3 bases, the J end by 3 bases, with 6 bases between. The CDR3, as DNA: TGTGCCAGCAGCTTGGGCAACTACGAGCAGTACTTC. It encodes CASSLGNYEQYF. The variable domain in full, completed from reference TRBV13 and TRBJ2-7, reads AAGVIQSPRHLIKEKRETATLKCYPIPRHDTVYWYQQGPGQDPQFLISFYEKMQSDKGSIPDRFSAQQFSDYHSELNMSSLELGDSALYFCASSLGNYEQYFGPGTRLTVT.

The rearrangement joins TRBV11-3 to TRBJ2-1; 8 bases fit TRBD2. V shed 5 bases, J shed 2 bases, and the junction held 5 bases outside the gene matches. Germline-derived CDR1 and CDR2 are SGHNT and YENEEA. This CDR3 contains 15 residues. In DNA form, the CDR3 reads TGTGCCAGCAGCCGTAGCGGGACGACCTACAATGAGCAGTTCTTC. Translation gives CASSRSGTTYNEQFF.

V gene TRBV6-4 combines with J gene TRBJ1-1; 8 bases line up with TRBD1. The CDR3 has 13 amino acids. The V gene's germline CDR1 is MRHNA and CDR2 SNTAGT. Unmatched junction bases numbered 0, after V lost 3 bases and J lost 3 bases. This CDR3 is CASSEQGDTEAFF. CDR3 in DNA: TGTGCCAGCAGTGAACAGGGGGACACTGAAGCTTTCTTT.

J is TRBJ2-2 and V is TRBV2; 9 bases match TRBD2. Germline V gene sequence: CDR1 SNHLY, CDR2 FYNNEI. J lost 6 bases, V lost 7 bases, and 9 bases had no gene match. This CDR3 contains 15 residues. The CDR3 spells CASNLAGASSGELFF. CDR3 bases: TGTGCCAGCAACTTAGCGGGGGCCTCGTCCGGGGAGCTGTTTTTT. The whole variable domain, filled in from reference TRBV2 and TRBJ2-2, reads EPEVTQTPSHQVTQMGQEVILRCVPISNHLYFYWYRQILGQKVEFLVSFYNNEISEKSEIFDDQFSVERPDGSNFTLKIRSTKLEDSAMYFCASNLAGASSGELFFGEGSRLTVL.

The rearrangement joins TRBV10-3 to TRBJ1-2; 8 bases fit TRBD1. The CDR3 has 15 amino acids. The V gene's germline CDR1 is ENHRY and CDR2 SYGVKD. Trimming cost V 6 bases and J 8 bases; bases outside gene matches: 14. In DNA, the CDR3 is TGTGCCATCAGCCAACCTCAGACAGGGGTTGAGGGCTACACCTTC. It encodes CAISQPQTGVEGYTF.

The V call is TRBV6-6, the J call TRBJ1-5; 7 nucleotides match TRBD1. Per the germline V gene, CDR1 is MNHNY and CDR2 is SVGAGI (reference sequence). Trimming cost V 2 bases and J 1 base; bases outside gene matches: 2. The CDR3 consists of 15 residues. The CDR3 DNA is TGTGCCAGCAGTTACGGACAGGAAAGCAATCAGCCCCAGCATTTT. It yields the protein CASSYGQESNQPQHF.

This clone was recorded once. The chain combines TRBV6-5 with TRBJ1-5; 9 bases map to TRBD1. The V gene end was trimmed by 6 bases and the J gene end by 6 bases; junction bases not matched to a gene: 9. Looked up from germline, CDR1 is MNHEY and CDR2 is SVGAGI. The CDR3 runs 15 residues. The CDR3 nucleotides are TGTGCCAGCAGCCCGGGACAGGGTTTTACTCAGCCCCAGCATTTT. Its translation: CASSPGQGFTQPQHF.

The chain combines TRBV5-4 with TRBJ2-7, with D possibly TRBD1 on 6 matching bases. Trimming shortened V by 0 bases and J by 7 bases, and 17 bases separated the two germline ends. CDR3 length equals 15 residues. Per the germline V gene, CDR1 is SGHNT and CDR2 is YYREEE (reference sequence). This chain's CDR3 is CASSLVGTPRGEQYF. The CDR3 DNA is TGTGCCAGCAGCTTGGTGGGGACCCCAAGGGGGGAGCAGTACTTC. The full variable domain, completed using reference TRBV5-4 and TRBJ2-7, is ETGVTQSPTHLIKTRGQQVTLRCSSQSGHNTVSWYQQALGQGPQFIFQYYREEENGRGNFPPRFSGLQFPNYSSELNVNALELDDSALYLCASSLVGTPRGEQYFGPGTRLTVT.

The chain carries TRBV7-9 and TRBJ1-5; D is unclear. Trimming took 0 bases from V and 0 from J, leaving 9 bases between them. CDR3 length: 16 residues. CDR1 and CDR2 (germline): SEHNR, FQNEAQ (reference sequence). The CDR3 DNA follows: TGTGCCAGCAGCTTAGCGCGGGCAGGTAGCAATCAGCCCCAGCATTTT. This sequence encodes CASSLARAGSNQPQHF.

The chain carries TRBV7-9 and TRBJ2-2; D possibly corresponds to TRBD2 (6 bases). The V gene lost 3 bases and the J gene lost 6 bases, with 14 bases spanning the gap. The CDR3 extends over 15 amino acids. Germline CDR1 reads SEHNR; CDR2 reads FQNEAQ (reference sequence). As DNA, the CDR3 is TGTGCCAGCAGCTTTATCGGGAGTTCCCCCGGGGAGCTGTTTTTT. Its translation is CASSFIGSSPGELFF.

The chain employs TRBV28 and TRBJ2-7; the D gene is possibly TRBD2 (6 bases). The CDR3 is 14 amino acids. With 3 bases removed from V and 4 bases from J, the gap between germline ends came to 13 bases. Germline CDR1 reads MDHEN; CDR2 reads SYDVKM. CDR3 DNA: TGTGCCAGCAGTTTTAGGCGGGGTTATTACGAGCAGTACTTC. Amino acids: CASSFRRGYYEQYF.